Below, 14 T cell receptor beta chains from the same sample are listed, as sequenced in a study of cytomegalovirus exposure and HLA in healthy donors. PCR involved 60 Vbeta and 13 Jbeta primers. Using immunoSEQ multiplex PCR, the repertoire was profiled, and TCRdb retains in-frame clones only, with some absent. The table has 150,000 to 170,000 clones, over 75% seen once. The sequenced material came from PBMCs. The receptors were gathered from a woman in her 40s in good health and CMV-seropositive.

V usage is TRBV9 and J usage is TRBJ1-5; D is perhaps TRBD1 (5 bases). CDR3 length: 15 residues. Germline V gene sequence: CDR1 SGDLS, CDR2 YYNGEE. Trimming stripped 0 bases from V and 3 bases from J, with 10 bases between. The CDR3: CASSVGGGINQPQHF. For the CDR3, the DNA is TGTGCCAGCAGCGTAGGGGGGGGTATCAATCAGCCCCAGCATTTT.

This chain uses TRBV28 with TRBJ2-4, with 7 bases lining up with TRBD2. This CDR3 has 12 amino acids. From germline, CDR1 is MDHEN and CDR2 SYDVKM. Trimming removed 4 bases from V and 9 bases from J; junction bases left unmatched: 3. The CDR3 is CASSSPGGIQYF. CDR3 sequence (DNA): TGTGCCAGCAGTTCTCCGGGGGGCATTCAGTACTTC. The entire variable domain, with the rest obtained from reference TRBV28 and TRBJ2-4, is as follows: DVKVTQSSRYLVKRTGEKVFLECVQDMDHENMFWYRQDPGLGLRLIYFSYDVKMKEKGDIPEGYSVSREKKERFSLILESASTNQTSMYLCASSSPGGIQYFGAGTRLSVL.

V and J are TRBV19 and TRBJ2-5; possibly TRBD2 for D (6 bases). CDR3 length: 17 amino acids. V lost 4 bases and J lost 10, with 28 bases in between. Germline V gene sequence: CDR1 LNHDA, CDR2 SQIVND (reference sequence). CDR3 loop: CASSTRGAGPLHQGQYF. DNA for the CDR3: TGTGCCAGTAGTACCCGGGGAGCGGGCCCTCTCCATCAGGGCCAGTACTTC. Combining the CDR3 with reference TRBV19 and TRBJ2-5 gives the whole variable domain DGGITQSPKYLFRKEGQNVTLSCEQNLNHDAMYWYRQDPGQGLRLIYYSQIVNDFQKGDIAEGYSVSREKKESFPLTVTSAQKNPTAFYLCASSTRGAGPLHQGQYFGPGTRLLVL.

This clone was recorded only once. The chain combines TRBV25-1 with TRBJ1-2; 9 bases fit TRBD1. J gave up 8 bases and V 8 bases, and 12 bases lay outside the gene matches. CDR1 and CDR2 from the germline V gene are MGHDK and SYGVNS. The CDR3 contains 14 residues. Here the CDR3 DNA reads TGTGCCAGCGGTGCAGACAGGGGGTATGAAGGCTACACCTTC. It codes for CASGADRGYEGYTF.

The chain uses TRBV6-1 and TRBJ1-3; D is uncertain. The CDR3 length is 15 residues. V was clipped by 5 bases and J by 0 bases, with 11 bases between them. CDR1 and CDR2 (germline): MNHNS, SASEGT. CDR3: CASSSQASSGNTIYF. The CDR3 coding sequence is TGTGCCAGCAGTTCTCAGGCGAGCTCTGGAAACACCATATATTTT.

V gene TRBV19 combines with J gene TRBJ1-3; TRBD1 aligns across 7 bases. This CDR3 is built from 17 residues. CDR1 LNHDA and CDR2 SQIVND come from the germline V gene (reference sequence). V lost 4 bases and J lost 0; bases outside the gene matches: 9. The CDR3 region has the DNA TGTGCCAGTAGTACTCCCTCGGGACAGCTCTCTGGAAACACCATATATTTT. Translating gives CASSTPSGQLSGNTIYF.

The V gene is TRBV11-2, the J gene TRBJ1-1, with D perhaps matching TRBD1 (5 bases). CDR1 SGHAT and CDR2 FQNNGV come from the germline V gene. Between the trimmed V and J ends, which lost 0 bases and 7 bases, there was a span of 9 bases. This CDR3 spans 13 amino acids. The CDR3 sequence: CASSLEGRDEAFF. The CDR3 DNA reads as TGTGCCAGCAGCTTAGAAGGCAGGGATGAAGCTTTCTTT. The complete variable domain, with remaining parts taken from reference TRBV11-2 and TRBJ1-1, reads EAGVAQSPRYKIIEKRQSVAFWCNPISGHATLYWYQQILGQGPKLLIQFQNNGVVDDSQLPKDRFSAERLKGVDSTLKIQPAKLEDSAVYLCASSLEGRDEAFFGQGTRLTVV.

The rearrangement links TRBV13 to TRBJ2-3; 12 bases map to TRBD2. V dropped 2 bases and J dropped 2; count of bases not matched to a gene: 5. This CDR3 comprises 17 residues. Germline V gene lookup returns CDR1 PRHDT and CDR2 FYEKMQ (reference sequence). The CDR3, as DNA: TGTGCCAGCAGCTTAAAGGGACTAGCGGGTGACACAGATACGCAGTATTTT. This gives the protein CASSLKGLAGDTDTQYF.

The chain has TRBV10-3 and TRBJ2-1, with 7 bases matching TRBD2. CDR3 length: 16 amino acids. Germline CDR1 is ENHRY and CDR2 is SYGVKD. Unmatched junction bases numbered 8, after V lost 0 bases and J lost 6 bases. The CDR3 DNA is TGTGCCATCAGTGAGTCGGCCGCCGGGGGGTTCAATGAGCAGTTCTTC. Residues: CAISESAAGGFNEQFF.

There are a few counts of this clone. V gene TRBV5-1 combines with J gene TRBJ1-3; TRBD1 is a possible D gene (5 bases). V was cut by 5 bases and J by 4 bases, with 19 bases left in between. Germline loops: CDR1 SGHRS, CDR2 YFSETQ. The CDR3 is 16 amino acids. CDR3 in amino acids: CASSPARGAGGNTIYF. CDR3 coding DNA: TGCGCCAGCAGTCCCGCCCGGGGCGCGGGGGGAAACACCATATATTTT. Full variable domain (outside the CDR3, taken from reference TRBV5-1 and TRBJ1-3): KAGVTQTPRYLIKTRGQQVTLSCSPISGHRSVSWYQQTPGQGLQFLFEYFSETQRNKGNFPGRFSGRQFSNSRSEMNVSTLELGDSALYLCASSPARGAGGNTIYFGEGSWLTVV.

The chain recombines TRBV27 with TRBJ2-7; 8 bases are shared with TRBD2. The CDR3 totals 16 residues. The V segment lost 5 bases and the J segment 3 bases; nucleotides outside the gene matches: 12. Germline V gives CDR1 MNHEY, CDR2 SMNVEV (reference sequence). CDR3 in DNA: TGTGCCAGCAGTCCATCGGGAGGGGAGGAGGGCTACGAGCAGTACTTC. It yields the protein CASSPSGGEEGYEQYF.

J is TRBJ2-7 and V is TRBV6-5; D possibly corresponds to TRBD2 (7 bases). The CDR3 has 15 amino acids. V lost 5 bases, J lost 6 bases, and 20 bases lay in between. Per the germline V gene, CDR1 is MNHEY and CDR2 is SVGAGI. CDR3 loop: CASSRWGGTRGEQYF. The CDR3 DNA sequence: TGTGCCAGCAGTCGGTGGGGGGGGACCAGGGGCGAGCAGTACTTC.

With respect to this clone: This CDR3 is also generated by other DNA sequences in the sample. CDR3 bases: TGCAGCGTTGCTGAACAGGCGCGCGGCTACACCTTC. The encoded protein is CSVAEQARGYTF. The chain has TRBV29-1 and TRBJ1-2; D is possibly TRBD1 (5 bases). This CDR3 has 12 amino acids. From germline, CDR1 is SQVTM and CDR2 ANQGSEA. The V end was cut by 4 bases, the J end by 8 bases, with 14 bases between.

The V call is TRBV9, the J call TRBJ2-1; 8 bases fit TRBD2. Trimming took 0 bases from V and 10 from J; bases not matched to a gene: 9. The CDR3 extends over 15 amino acids. Germline values: CDR1 SGDLS, CDR2 YYNGEE. The CDR3 bases are TGTGCCAGCAGCGTAGTGACTAGCGCGGGGTCGGAGCAGTTCTTC. This gives the protein CASSVVTSAGSEQFF.